This T cell receptor beta chain appears in the sequencing data of a study of T-cell reconstitution after alpha-beta-depleted transplantation in children. The table lists this clonotype with a few counts. Its target is not known. Germline loops: CDR1 SEHNR, CDR2 FQNEAQ (reference sequence). V lost 1 base, J lost 6 bases, and 9 bases lay in between. The CDR3 is made up of 14 amino acids. General observations from the study: Once a year had passed after transplant, T-cell counts and diversity came mostly from newly produced T cells.

For TCRbeta, the library was prepared with unique molecular identifiers. TCRdb analysed the PCR reads with MiXCR anew, one entry per CDR3 protein. The profile shows about 980,000 distinct CDR3 sequences, roughly 29% of them singletons. This receptor was obtained from a boy under two years old who had a stem cell transplant for SCID, so the T cells may come from the graft donor. The material was PBMCs, mostly from graft donor cells, obtained 360 days after TCRalphabeta/CD19-depleted stem cell transplant. The chain links TRBV7-9 to TRBJ2-2; a possible D gene is TRBD2 (5 bases). Written as DNA, the CDR3 is TGTGCCAGCAGCTTAGGGACTGGGCCCGGGGAGCTGTTTTTT. The encoded protein is CASSLGTGPGELFF.